Shown below are 22 T cell receptor beta chains from a single sample sequenced in a study of identical twins. TCRdb independently ran MiXCR on the 5' RACE reads; one entry per CDR3 protein. The table shows about 240,000 distinct CDR3 sequences, with under 12% occurring only once. The sequenced material came from memory T cells sorted from blood. Receptor source: a man in his fifties in good health.

This clonotype was detected ten times or more. The rearrangement uses TRBV12-3 or TRBV12-4 and TRBJ1-5, with a weak D call TRBD1 (6 bases). CDR3 length: 15 residues. Trimming removed 5 bases at V and 2 bases at J, with 13 bases between. The CDR3 DNA reads TGTGCCAGCAGTGGTGGGGGCTTGGGCAATCAGCCCCAGCATTTT. It is translated as CASSGGGLGNQPQHF.

This clonotype was seen only a few times. The chain links TRBV4-3 to TRBJ2-5; 8 nucleotides match TRBD1. CDR3 size: 14 residues. Unmatched junction bases numbered 5, after V lost 4 bases and J lost 4 bases. Germline V CDR1 and CDR2: LGHNA, YSLEER. The CDR3 bases are TGCGCCAGCAGCCCCGGACAGGGTGTAGAGACCCAGTACTTC. Translating it yields CASSPGQGVETQYF.

Only a few counts were recorded for this clonotype. V usage is TRBV5-1 and J usage is TRBJ2-7; unclear D gene. This CDR3 is 12 amino acids long. Germline V gene data show CDR1 as SGHRS and CDR2 as YFSETQ. Trimming took 4 bases from V and 6 from J, leaving 11 bases between them. CDR3 nucleotides: TGCGCCAGCAGCCCCGGTTCGGCCGAGCAGTACTTC. This codes for CASSPGSAEQYF.

This clonotype occurred many times. The J gene is TRBJ1-6, the V gene TRBV18; D gene uncertain. The CDR3 is 14 residues long. CDR1 is KGHSH and CDR2 is LQKENI in the germline V gene. V lost 3 bases, J lost 7 bases, and 10 bases lay in between. DNA for the CDR3: TGTGCCAGCTCACCTACGTTCGGCAATTCACCCCTCCACTTT. Protein sequence: CASSPTFGNSPLHF. The full variable domain, with the rest looked up from reference TRBV18 and TRBJ1-6, is NAGVMQNPRHLVRRRGQEARLRCSPMKGHSHVYWYRQLPEEGLKFMVYLQKENIIDESGMPKERFSAEFPKEGPSILRIQQVVRGDSAAYFCASSPTFGNSPLHFGNGTRLTVT.

This clonotype appeared many times. The V call is TRBV20-1, the J call TRBJ1-2, with no clear D. CDR1 DFQATT and CDR2 SNEGSKA come from the germline V gene (reference sequence). The V end was cut by 4 bases, the J end by 3 bases, with 0 bases between. The CDR3 is made up of 9 amino acids. This CDR3 is CSANYGYTF. The CDR3 coding sequence is TGCAGTGCTAACTATGGCTACACCTTC.

In this sample, this clonotype turned up many times. The CDR3 protein is CSVLAGGPNEQFF. In DNA, the CDR3 is TGCAGCGTCCTAGCGGGAGGGCCCAATGAGCAGTTCTTC. The chain carries TRBV29-1 and TRBJ2-1; 12 bases map to TRBD2. The length of the CDR3 is 13 residues. Germline values: CDR1 SQVTM, CDR2 ANQGSEA. V was pared by 6 bases and J by 6 bases, with 3 bases of the junction left unmatched.

Ten or more counts support this clonotype. The chain couples TRBV5-1 to TRBJ2-2; D might be TRBD1 (6 bases). The germline V gene encodes CDR1 SGHRS and CDR2 YFSETQ. With 7 bases removed from V and 4 bases from J, the gap between germline ends came to 11 bases. The CDR3 consists of 13 residues. CDR3 protein: CASCQQGTGELFF. The CDR3, as DNA: TGCGCCAGCTGCCAACAGGGCACCGGGGAGCTGTTTTTT.

The chain combines TRBV18 with TRBJ1-2, with unresolved D. The CDR3 covers 11 residues. Trimming shortened V by 4 bases and J by 7 bases, and 7 bases separated the two germline ends. The germline CDR1 and CDR2 sequences are KGHSH and LQKENI. The CDR3 coding sequence is TGTGCCAGCTCACTTGAGTCTGGCTACACCTTC. Amino acids: CASSLESGYTF.

This clonotype was picked up many times. The chain links TRBV5-6 to TRBJ2-5; 7 bases fit TRBD2. V shed 4 bases, J shed 3 bases, and the junction held 9 bases outside the gene matches. The CDR3 has 15 residues. Germline V CDR1 and CDR2: SGHDT, YYEEEE. In DNA form, the CDR3 reads TGTGCCAGCAGCCCATCCCCGGGGGGAGAAGAGACCCAGTACTTC. It is translated as CASSPSPGGEETQYF.

This clonotype showed up many times. V and J are TRBV20-1 and TRBJ1-2; tentatively, D is TRBD1 (5 bases). This CDR3 contains 15 residues. With 2 bases removed from V and 6 bases from J, the gap between germline ends came to 19 bases. From germline, CDR1 is DFQATT and CDR2 SNEGSKA (reference sequence). DNA for the CDR3: TGCAGTGCTAGATCGGTACAGGAGGGCCCTAATGGCTACACCTTC. It translates to CSARSVQEGPNGYTF.

This clonotype was picked up a small number of times. The chain carries TRBV11-2 and TRBJ2-1; weak D call: TRBD1 (6 bases). The germline V gene encodes CDR1 SGHAT and CDR2 FQNNGV. The V gene lost 4 bases and the J gene lost 0 bases, with 10 bases spanning the gap. CDR3 length equals 15 residues. The CDR3 loop is CASSSRGGSYNEQFF. The CDR3 DNA reads TGTGCCAGCAGCTCGCGAGGGGGCTCCTACAATGAGCAGTTCTTC.

This clonotype has a count of ten or more. CDR3 DNA: TGCGCCAGCAGCTCCTATCTAGCGGGCCGATACGAGCAGTACTTC. As protein: CASSSYLAGRYEQYF. This chain joins TRBV4-3 and TRBJ2-7, with 8 bases matching TRBD2. Germline V gives CDR1 LGHNA, CDR2 YSLEER. With V trimmed by 5 bases and J by 4 bases, 10 bases remained unmatched. The CDR3 totals 15 residues.

The chain is built from TRBV4-2 and TRBJ2-3, with 8 bases matching TRBD2. The CDR3 sequence is 16 residues long. The germline V gene encodes CDR1 LGHNA and CDR2 YNFKEQ. The V and J ends lost 1 base and 6 bases, in that order; junction bases with no gene match: 9. The CDR3 loop is CASSQGLSGGEDTQYF. CDR3 bases: TGTGCCAGCAGCCAAGGGTTGAGCGGGGGCGAGGATACGCAGTATTTT.

Many counts were recorded for this clonotype. V usage is TRBV5-1 and J usage is TRBJ1-6, with D hard to call. CDR1 is SGHRS and CDR2 is YFSETQ in the germline V gene. Between the trimmed V and J ends, which lost 0 bases and 1 base, there was a span of 2 bases. The CDR3 has 14 residues. The CDR3 loop is CASSLGSYNSPLHF. Here the CDR3 DNA reads TGCGCCAGCAGCTTGGGGTCCTATAATTCACCCCTCCACTTT.

This clonotype was recorded a few times. The chain combines TRBV27 with TRBJ2-1, with 9 bases fitting TRBD2. V was pared by 2 bases and J by 6 bases, with 5 bases of the junction left unmatched. The CDR3 extends over 15 amino acids. CDR1 and CDR2 (germline): MNHEY, SMNVEV (reference sequence). The CDR3 is CASSLRAGGLNEQFF. CDR3 nucleotide sequence: TGTGCCAGCAGTTTACGAGCGGGGGGTCTCAATGAGCAGTTCTTC.

Only a few counts were recorded for this clonotype. The V and J genes are TRBV3-1 and TRBJ2-1; TRBD2 aligns across 13 bases. The germline gives CDR1 LGHDT, CDR2 YNNKEL (reference sequence). J lost 7 bases, V lost 4 bases, and 4 bases had no gene match. The length of the CDR3 is 15 residues. CDR3 sequence reads: CASSRWTSGGNEQFF. CDR3 nucleotide sequence: TGTGCCAGCAGCCGCTGGACTAGCGGGGGAAATGAGCAGTTCTTC.

This clonotype has at least ten counts. This sequence joins TRBV9 and TRBJ2-1; a weak D match, TRBD2 (5 bases). The CDR3 loop spans 14 amino acids. Germline V gives CDR1 SGDLS, CDR2 YYNGEE. V was cut by 0 bases and J by 7 bases, with 11 bases left in between. Here the CDR3 DNA reads TGTGCCAGCAGCGTAGCGATAGGGAGTAATGAGCAGTTCTTC. Translation: CASSVAIGSNEQFF.

The chain links TRBV18 to TRBJ2-5; 10 bases line up with TRBD2. CDR1 is KGHSH and CDR2 is LQKENI in the germline V gene. With 4 bases clipped from V and 3 bases from J, the junction kept 5 bases outside the gene matches. This CDR3 contains 15 residues. This CDR3 reads CASSLSLAGKETQYF. The CDR3 DNA reads TGTGCCAGCTCACTATCACTAGCGGGAAAAGAGACCCAGTACTTC.

The chain links TRBV5-1 to TRBJ2-7; D perhaps matches TRBD1 (5 bases). This CDR3 contains 15 residues. V dropped 4 bases and J dropped 0 bases, with 14 bases sitting between them. Germline CDR1 SGHRS, CDR2 YFSETQ. CDR3 residues: CASSRQGAASYEQYF. The DNA for the CDR3 is TGCGCCAGCAGCCGCCAAGGGGCGGCCTCCTACGAGCAGTACTTC.

This clonotype was observed at least ten times. The rearrangement joins TRBV20-1 to TRBJ1-5, with D possibly being TRBD1 (5 bases). This CDR3 contains 15 residues. V lost 6 bases and J lost 0, with 15 bases in between. In germline, CDR1 is DFQATT, CDR2 SNEGSKA (reference sequence). CDR3 region: CSAGPQGSSNQPQHF. The DNA of the CDR3 is TGCAGTGCGGGGCCCCAAGGCAGTAGCAATCAGCCCCAGCATTTT.

The V call is TRBV10-2, the J call TRBJ2-2; no firm D call. CDR1 is WSHSY and CDR2 is SAAADI in the germline V gene. With 2 bases removed from V and 2 bases from J, the gap between germline ends came to 6 bases. This CDR3 is 14 amino acids long. The CDR3: CASSELGNTGELFF. CDR3 sequence (DNA): TGCGCCAGCAGTGAGCTCGGAAACACCGGGGAGCTGTTTTTT.

This clonotype showed up many times. CDR3 bases: TGCGCCAGCAGCCAAGATCTGGACAGGGGATACAATGAGCAGTTCTTC. Its translation: CASSQDLDRGYNEQFF. The chain joins TRBV4-3 to TRBJ2-1; 9 bases fit TRBD1. The CDR3 has 16 amino acids. V shed 0 bases, J shed 4 bases, and the junction held 4 bases outside the gene matches. Looked up from germline, CDR1 is LGHNA and CDR2 is YSLEER.